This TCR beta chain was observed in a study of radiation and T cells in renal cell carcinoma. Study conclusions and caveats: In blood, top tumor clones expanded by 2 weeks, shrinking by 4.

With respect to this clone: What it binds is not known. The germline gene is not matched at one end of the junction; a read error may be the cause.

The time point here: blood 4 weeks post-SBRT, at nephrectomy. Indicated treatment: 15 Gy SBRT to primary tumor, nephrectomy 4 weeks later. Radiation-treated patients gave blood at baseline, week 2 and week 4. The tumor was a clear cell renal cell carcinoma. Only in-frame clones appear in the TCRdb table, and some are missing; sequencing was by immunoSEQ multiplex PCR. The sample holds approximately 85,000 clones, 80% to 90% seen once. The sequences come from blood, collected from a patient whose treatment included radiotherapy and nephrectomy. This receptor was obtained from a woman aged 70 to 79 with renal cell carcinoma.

This CDR3 reads CASNLSQTVSTDTQYF. The CDR3 nucleotides read TGTGCCAGCAACTTGTCCCAGACAGTTAGCACAGATACGCAGTATTTT. The chain combines TRBV5-4 with TRBJ2-3; D is possibly TRBD1 (5 bases). The V gene's germline CDR1 is SGHNT and CDR2 YYREEE (reference sequence). This CDR3 contains 16 residues.